The present entry profiles one TCR beta chain with its context. Its antigen is as yet unknown. These data belong to a study of T cells in localized non-small cell lung cancer. The table came from immunoSEQ multiplex PCR; TCRdb's copy has only in-frame clones and leaves some out. The table has tens of thousands of clones, more than 80% seen once. Study conclusions and caveats: A median around 55 of the top 100 tumor clones appeared in adjacent lung. Uninvolved adjacent lung showed higher T cell clonality than tumor.

Germline V gene sequence: CDR1 MDHEN, CDR2 SYDVKM. The CDR3 is 12 residues long. The V end was cut by 2 bases, the J end by 4 bases, with 5 bases between. The rearrangement uses TRBV28 and TRBJ1-2; unclear D gene. The sample in question was peripheral blood mononuclear cells, obtained before any cancer treatment. The clonotype was recovered from a male donor older than 55 with stage II lung adenocarcinoma. For the CDR3, the DNA is TGTGCCAGCAGTTTAATGCTCTATGGCTACACCTTC. The encoded protein is CASSLMLYGYTF.